The 8 T cell receptor beta chains below all came from one sample that was sequenced in a study of CD8+ T cells in alopecia areata. Sequencing used cDNA as its template, made by extracting RNA and reverse transcribing it. Measured with immunoSEQ multiplex PCR; TCRdb has only the in-frame clones, and not every one. The data contain more than 200,000 clones, less than 80% of them seen just once; the ten biggest clones take up more than 0.95%. The sample consisted of CD4+ T cells sorted from blood, taken at week 0. The receptors stem from a human donor with alopecia areata.

The CDR3 DNA sequence: TGCGCCAGCAGCTTAGCGGGGACGAACACTGAAGCTTTCTTT. It encodes CASSLAGTNTEAFF. The chain carries TRBV5-1 and TRBJ1-1; possibly TRBD1 for D (5 bases). CDR1 and CDR2 (germline): SGHRS, YFSETQ. Trimming removed 2 bases from V and 1 base from J, with 9 bases in between. The CDR3 has 14 amino acids. Filled out from reference TRBV5-1 and TRBJ1-1, the complete variable domain reads KAGVTQTPRYLIKTRGQQVTLSCSPISGHRSVSWYQQTPGQGLQFLFEYFSETQRNKGNFPGRFSGRQFSNSRSEMNVSTLELGDSALYLCASSLAGTNTEAFFGQGTRLTVV.

About this clone itself: Other DNA sequences within the sample encode an identical CDR3. The V call is TRBV29-1, the J call TRBJ2-5; perhaps TRBD1 as D (6 bases). V lost 3 bases to trimming and J lost 5 bases, with 7 bases between them. Germline CDR1 and CDR2: SQVTM and ANQGSEA. CDR3 size: 11 residues. CDR3 region: CSVEQGETQYF. CDR3 bases: TGCAGCGTTGAGCAGGGGGAGACCCAGTACTTC. The full variable domain, with the rest looked up from reference TRBV29-1 and TRBJ2-5, is SAVISQKPSRDICQRGTSLTIQCQVDSQVTMMFWYRQQPGQSLTLIATANQGSEATYESGFVIDKFPISRPNLTFSTLTVSNMSPEDSSIYLCSVEQGETQYFGPGTRLLVL.

This rearrangement joins TRBV5-4 to TRBJ2-5; D is ambiguous. Trimming shortened V by 0 bases and J by 5 bases, and 8 bases separated the two germline ends. Germline CDR1 SGHNT, CDR2 YYREEE (reference sequence). This CDR3 is built from 13 residues. CDR3 loop: CASSLGPLETQYF. CDR3 nucleotides: TGTGCCAGCAGCTTGGGCCCACTTGAGACCCAGTACTTC.

The chain is built from TRBV11-2 and TRBJ1-3; no clear D. V lost 3 bases, J lost 2 bases, and 11 bases lay in between. The V gene's germline CDR1 is SGHAT and CDR2 FQNNGV. This CDR3 region has 15 residues. CDR3 nucleotide sequence: TGTGCCAGCAGCTTCGACACGAGGACTGGAAACACCATATATTTT. Translated, it gives CASSFDTRTGNTIYF.

V usage is TRBV6-5 and J usage is TRBJ2-2; D ambiguous. Germline loops: CDR1 MNHEY, CDR2 SVGAGI. The CDR3 totals 12 residues. The V and J ends lost 6 bases and 1 base respectively, with 3 bases between them. Here the CDR3 reads CASRGNTGELFF. The CDR3 DNA reads as TGTGCCAGCAGAGGGAACACCGGGGAGCTGTTTTTT.

CDR3 amino acids: CSVDQETQYF. DNA of the CDR3: TGCAGCGTTGATCAAGAGACCCAGTACTTC. This chain joins TRBV29-1 and TRBJ2-5; no clear D. CDR3 length: 10 amino acids. With 3 bases removed from V and 2 bases from J, the gap between germline ends came to 1 base. In germline, CDR1 is SQVTM, CDR2 ANQGSEA.

The genes are TRBV12-5 and TRBJ2-2, with D uncertain. This CDR3 spans 14 amino acids. In germline, CDR1 is LGHNT, CDR2 FRNRAP. V gave up 5 bases and J gave up 1 base, with 8 bases separating them. The CDR3 bases are TGTGCTAGTGGTCCCCGACAGAACACCGGGGAGCTGTTTTTT. Its protein is CASGPRQNTGELFF. Based on the CDR3 plus reference TRBV12-5 and TRBJ2-2, the full variable domain is DARVTQTPRHKVTEMGQEVTMRCQPILGHNTVFWYRQTMMQGLELLAYFRNRAPLDDSGMPKDRFSAEMPDATLATLKIQPSEPRDSAVYFCASGPRQNTGELFFGEGSRLTVL.

The chain joins TRBV5-6 to TRBJ2-4; 12 bases map to TRBD1. With V trimmed by 1 base and J by 2 bases, 4 bases remained unmatched. Germline lookup yields CDR1 SGHDT and CDR2 YYEEEE. The CDR3 length is 17 residues. In DNA, the CDR3 is TGTGCCAGCAGCTTGACGGGACAGGGGGCGTCCAAAAACATTCAGTACTTC. This codes for CASSLTGQGASKNIQYF.